This entry is about one TCR beta chain. Sequencing of TCR beta covered CD8+ and CD4+ T cells obtained from blood. This entry is derived from a study of CD8 T cells in Susac syndrome. Study-wide context: Among sequenced Susac syndrome patients, about six had active disease and eight were in remission.

The CDR3 consists of 13 residues. Per the germline V gene, CDR1 is MNHNS and CDR2 is SASEGT. V was clipped by 4 bases and J by 1 base, with 6 bases between them. The authors reverse transcribed about 0.5 to 1 ug RNA with random hexamers. In TCRdb, the immunoSEQ multiplex PCR reads were re-called with MiXCR into one record per CDR3 protein. This repertoire shows under 200,000 distinct CDR3 sequences, roughly nine tenths found once; its top ten account for 0.085% to 0.09%. The chain recombines TRBV6-1 with TRBJ2-3; D is ambiguous. This sequence originates from a human donor with Susac syndrome. The sequencing sample was made of CD4+ T cells from PBMCs. Written as DNA, the CDR3 is TGTGCCAGCAGTGCCCTTCGCACAGATACGCAGTATTTT. This gives the protein CASSALRTDTQYF.